This T cell receptor beta chain was identified in a study of T cell changes during pregnancy in multiple sclerosis. The method was immunoSEQ multiplex PCR; TCRdb's version includes in-frame clones alone and lacks a portion of them. The table includes roughly 46,000 clones, 90% to 95% detected once. Germline V gene data show CDR1 as SGHRS and CDR2 as YFSETQ. The CDR3 sequence is 14 residues long. The junction had 9 bases not matched to a gene; V was cut back by 4 bases and J by 7 bases. Sequences were derived from CD8+ T cells from peripheral blood mononuclear cells, sampled in the first trimester of pregnancy. The V gene is TRBV5-1, the J gene TRBJ2-7, with 9 bases identical to TRBD1. The sequence came from a female donor with multiple sclerosis, enrolled in a pregnancy study. The CDR3 region is CASSGGQGVKEQYF. In DNA, the CDR3 is TGCGCCAGCAGCGGGGGACAGGGAGTAAAGGAGCAGTACTTC. Combining the CDR3 with reference TRBV5-1 and TRBJ2-7 gives the whole variable domain KAGVTQTPRYLIKTRGQQVTLSCSPISGHRSVSWYQQTPGQGLQFLFEYFSETQRNKGNFPGRFSGRQFSNSRSEMNVSTLELGDSALYLCASSGGQGVKEQYFGPGTRLTVT.